This TCR beta chain was identified during a study of naive and memory T cell subsets. Study-wide points: A few larger clonotypes appeared in naive repertoires, especially CD8, possibly memory cells re-expressing CD45RA. TCR abundance followed a power law differing between naive and memory subsets.

Both TRBC1 and TRBC2 were covered by a beta constant-region primer of two equimolar oligonucleotides. Ligated cDNA was amplified by four rounds of PCR with nested alpha and beta constant-region primers and SP2. In TCRdb, the UMI-ligation and nested PCR reads were re-called with MiXCR into one record per CDR3 protein. The table records approximately 100,000 distinct CDR3 sequences, approximately 15% of them present only once. The germline V gene has CDR1 SEHNR and CDR2 FQNEAQ (reference sequence). V was pared by 6 bases and J by 4 bases, with 10 bases between. This CDR3 has 14 residues. Cells stained for CD3, CD4, CD8, CD45RA, CD27 and viability were sorted into four CD45RA/CD27 subsets. In its sample, this clonotype was seen many times. Its cognate antigen is unknown.

This sequence joins TRBV7-9 and TRBJ2-6; D unresolved. Sample: naive CD8+ T cells from blood. The TCR sequence derives from a human donor in good health. Here the CDR3 DNA reads TGTGCCAGCAGTCCCGCAGTAGGGGCCAACGTCCTGACTTTC. Translated: CASSPAVGANVLTF. The variable domain in full, completed from reference TRBV7-9 and TRBJ2-6, reads DTGVSQNPRHKITKRGQNVTFRCDPISEHNRLYWYRQTLGQGPEFLTYFQNEAQLEKSRLLSDRFSAERPKGSFSTLEIQRTEQGDSAMYLCASSPAVGANVLTFGAGSRLTVL.